This T cell receptor (beta chain) came from a study of T cell repertoires in cytomegalovirus infection. Study at large: HLA-C-restricted CMV epitopes, recently identified, and well-studied HLA-B-restricted ones were used by the study. Through public TCR beta signatures, both CMV infection and matching HLA type were indicated.

TCRdb fed the reads into MiXCR, producing one record per CDR3 protein. In the table there are approximately 300,000 distinct CDR3 sequences, 25% to 35% of which are singletons. Study outcomes and limitations: Carriers of CMV plus the relevant HLA were identified by cumulative public TCR beta family frequency. What dominated the ex vivo response were HLA-C-restricted CMV-specific TCR beta clonotypes.

With regard to this clonotype: Its antigen is currently unknown.

The clonotype originates from a human donor in good health (CMV status not recorded). Some clones in this sample may be carry-over from other donors' samples. The material sequenced was cultured PBMCs, taken from culture after CMV antigen stimulation.

This CDR3 is CASSPAGGFSGNTIYF. CDR3 coding DNA: TGTGCCAGCAGTCCTGCTGGGGGCTTCTCTGGAAACACCATATATTTT. The chain combines TRBV7-8 with TRBJ1-3, with TRBD1 as a possible D gene (6 bases). Germline CDR1 reads SGHVS; CDR2 reads FQNEAQ. V lost 6 bases to trimming and J lost 0 bases, with 15 bases between them. The CDR3 extends over 16 amino acids.